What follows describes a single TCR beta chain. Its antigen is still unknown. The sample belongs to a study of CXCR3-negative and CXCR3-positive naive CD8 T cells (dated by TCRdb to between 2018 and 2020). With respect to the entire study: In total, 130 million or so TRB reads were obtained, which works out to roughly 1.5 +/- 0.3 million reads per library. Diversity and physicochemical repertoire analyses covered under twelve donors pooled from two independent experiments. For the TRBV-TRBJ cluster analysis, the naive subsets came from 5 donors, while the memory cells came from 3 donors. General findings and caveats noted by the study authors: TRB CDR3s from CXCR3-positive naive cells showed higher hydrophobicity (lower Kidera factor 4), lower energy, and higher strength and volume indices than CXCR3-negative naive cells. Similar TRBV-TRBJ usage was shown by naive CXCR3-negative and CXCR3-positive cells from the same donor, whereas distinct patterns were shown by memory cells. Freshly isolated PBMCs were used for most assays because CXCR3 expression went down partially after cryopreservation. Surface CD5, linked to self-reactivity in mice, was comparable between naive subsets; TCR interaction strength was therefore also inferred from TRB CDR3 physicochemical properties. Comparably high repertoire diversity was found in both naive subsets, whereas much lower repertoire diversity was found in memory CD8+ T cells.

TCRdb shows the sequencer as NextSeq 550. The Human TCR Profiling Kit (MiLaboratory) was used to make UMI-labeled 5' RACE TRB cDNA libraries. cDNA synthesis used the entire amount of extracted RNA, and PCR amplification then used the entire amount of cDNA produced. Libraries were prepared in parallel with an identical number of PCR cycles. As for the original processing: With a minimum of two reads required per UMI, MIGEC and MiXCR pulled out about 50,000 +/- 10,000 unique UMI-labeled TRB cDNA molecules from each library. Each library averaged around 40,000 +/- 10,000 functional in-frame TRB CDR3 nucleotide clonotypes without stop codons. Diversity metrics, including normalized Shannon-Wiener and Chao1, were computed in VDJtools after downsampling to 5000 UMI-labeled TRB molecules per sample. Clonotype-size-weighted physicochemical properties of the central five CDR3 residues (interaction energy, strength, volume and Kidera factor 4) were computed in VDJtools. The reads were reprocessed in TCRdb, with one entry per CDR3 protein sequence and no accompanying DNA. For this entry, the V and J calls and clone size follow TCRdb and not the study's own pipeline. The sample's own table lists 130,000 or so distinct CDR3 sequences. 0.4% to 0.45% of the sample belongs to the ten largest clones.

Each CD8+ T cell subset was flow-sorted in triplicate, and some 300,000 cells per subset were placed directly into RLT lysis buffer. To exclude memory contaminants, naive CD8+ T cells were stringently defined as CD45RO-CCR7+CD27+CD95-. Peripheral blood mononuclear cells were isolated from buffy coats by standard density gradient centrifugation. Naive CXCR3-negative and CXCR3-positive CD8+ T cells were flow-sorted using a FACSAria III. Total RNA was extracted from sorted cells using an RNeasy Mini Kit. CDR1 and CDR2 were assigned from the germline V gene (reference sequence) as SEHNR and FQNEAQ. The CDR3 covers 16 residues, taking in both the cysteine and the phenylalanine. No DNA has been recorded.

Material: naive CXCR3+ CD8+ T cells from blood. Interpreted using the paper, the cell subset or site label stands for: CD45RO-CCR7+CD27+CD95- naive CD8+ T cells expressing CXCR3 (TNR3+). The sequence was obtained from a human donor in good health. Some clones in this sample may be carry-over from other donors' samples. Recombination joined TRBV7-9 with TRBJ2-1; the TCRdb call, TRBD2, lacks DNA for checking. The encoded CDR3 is CASNENSKLGHNEQFF.